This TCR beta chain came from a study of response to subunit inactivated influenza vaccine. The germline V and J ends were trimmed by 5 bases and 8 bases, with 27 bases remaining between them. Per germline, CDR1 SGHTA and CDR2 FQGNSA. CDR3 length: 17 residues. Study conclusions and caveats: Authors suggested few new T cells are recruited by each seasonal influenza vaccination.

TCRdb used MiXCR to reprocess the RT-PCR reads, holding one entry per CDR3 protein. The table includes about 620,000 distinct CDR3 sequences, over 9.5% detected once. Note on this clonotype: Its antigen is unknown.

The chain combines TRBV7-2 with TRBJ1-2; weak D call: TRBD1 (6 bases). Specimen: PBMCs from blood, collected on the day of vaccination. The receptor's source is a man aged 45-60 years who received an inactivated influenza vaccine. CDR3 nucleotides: TGTGCCAGCAGCCCAGTGATGCGATCGGGGGCGATAGAGGGCTACACCTTC. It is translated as CASSPVMRSGAIEGYTF.